These 24 T cell receptor beta chains were all obtained from the same sample, sequenced in a study of post-analysis software for immune sequencing data. Study-level points and caveats: Roughly five TRBV segments occurring more often in patients than controls included TRBV5-6, TRBV5-1 and TRBV20-1.

Their cognate antigens are unknown. TCR beta libraries were prepared from cDNA with unique molecular identifiers. TCRdb reprocessed the PCR reads via MiXCR and lists one record per CDR3 protein. The table includes fewer than 850,000 distinct CDR3 sequences, 40% to 55% detected once. The specimen sequenced was blood. The receptors here all came from a girl under 18 with multiple sclerosis.

CDR3 DNA: TGTGCCAGCAGTTACTCGGGTTCGGTTTCACCCCTCCACTTT. Translated, it gives CASSYSGSVSPLHF. The chain recombines TRBV6-5 with TRBJ1-6; D remains ambiguous. Trimming stripped 0 bases from V and 9 bases from J, with 9 bases between. The germline V gene encodes CDR1 MNHEY and CDR2 SVGAGI. CDR3 size: 14 residues.

The rearrangement joins TRBV12-3 or TRBV12-4 to TRBJ1-2, with TRBD1 matching 9 bases. This CDR3 region has 15 residues. V was clipped by 5 bases and J by 3 bases; unmatched bases: 7. The CDR3 loop is CASSLRTGEDYGYTF. DNA for the CDR3: TGTGCCAGCAGTCTCAGGACAGGGGAAGACTATGGCTACACCTTC.

The table lists this clonotype with a few counts. The chain joins TRBV4-1 to TRBJ2-7; D unresolved. The V gene lost 1 base and the J gene lost 4 bases, with 17 bases spanning the gap. Germline CDR1 is MGHRA and CDR2 is YSYEKL. The CDR3 loop spans 16 amino acids. The CDR3 spells CASSQVYEHLFYEQYF. The CDR3 nucleotides are TGCGCCAGCAGCCAAGTTTACGAACACCTATTTTACGAGCAGTACTTC.

The chain carries TRBV30 and TRBJ2-1; 15 bases agree with TRBD2. The CDR3 is 17 residues long. Trimming took 1 base from V and 7 from J; bases not matched to a gene: 8. Per the germline V gene, CDR1 is GTSNPN and CDR2 is SVGIG (reference sequence). The chain's CDR3 is CAWSARTGTSGRNEQFF. The CDR3 DNA follows: TGTGCCTGGAGTGCACGAACCGGGACTAGCGGGAGGAATGAGCAGTTCTTC.

The V call is TRBV4-1, the J call TRBJ1-5, with 7 bases aligning to TRBD1. The CDR3 consists of 15 residues. V was pared by 3 bases and J by 5 bases, with 7 bases of the junction left unmatched. Germline assignment: CDR1 MGHRA and CDR2 YSYEKL. CDR3: CASSHPDRVDQPQHF. The DNA for the CDR3 is TGCGCCAGCAGCCATCCCGACAGGGTCGATCAGCCCCAGCATTTT.

This clonotype was seen only a few times. The genes are TRBV6-1 and TRBJ2-1, with TRBD2 matching 9 bases. Germline V lookup: CDR1 MNHNS, CDR2 SASEGT. The CDR3 extends over 17 amino acids. Trimming at V came to 4 bases and at J to 4 bases, leaving 11 bases not matched to a gene. The CDR3 protein is CASSASPAGGAYNEQFF. The DNA for the CDR3 is TGTGCCAGCAGTGCCTCCCCAGCGGGGGGAGCGTACAATGAGCAGTTCTTC.

V usage is TRBV29-1 and J usage is TRBJ2-1, with unresolved D. Germline loops: CDR1 SQVTM, CDR2 ANQGSEA. The CDR3 consists of 10 residues. Trimming shortened V by 5 bases and J by 5 bases, and 4 bases separated the two germline ends. The CDR3 DNA is TGCAGCGTTCCCGACAATGAGCAGTTCTTC. Its protein is CSVPDNEQFF.

This clonotype has only a few counts. V is TRBV20-1 and J is TRBJ2-1; 12 nucleotides agree with TRBD2. Trimming took 5 bases from V and 6 from J; bases not matched to a gene: 14. Per the germline V gene, CDR1 is DFQATT and CDR2 is SNEGSKA (reference sequence). CDR3 size: 17 residues. The CDR3 region is CSAPGLAGRRRFNEQFF. CDR3 nucleotide sequence: TGCAGTGCTCCCGGACTAGCGGGAAGACGTCGATTCAATGAGCAGTTCTTC.

The sample holds one count of this clonotype. The chain has TRBV5-1 and TRBJ2-1; 12 nucleotides agree with TRBD2. This CDR3 has 16 residues. V shed 0 bases, J shed 5 bases, and the junction held 3 bases outside the gene matches. Germline CDR1 reads SGHRS; CDR2 reads YFSETQ. CDR3: CASSLALAGGDNEQFF. Written as DNA, the CDR3 is TGCGCCAGCAGCTTGGCGCTAGCGGGAGGGGACAATGAGCAGTTCTTC.

Notes on this clonotype: The CDR3 does not end in the conserved phenylalanine or tryptophan, so this is likely a read error. This rearrangement joins TRBV20-1 to TRBJ1-1, with D unresolved. Trimming removed 0 bases from V and 1 base from J, with 9 bases in between. This CDR3 is 14 amino acids long. Germline V CDR1 and CDR2: DFQATT, SNEGSKA (reference sequence). The CDR3, as DNA: TGCAGTGCTAGAGATGGGCCAGGGAACACTGAAGCTTTCTAT. It encodes CSARDGPGNTEAFY.

In DNA, the CDR3 is TGTGCCATCAGTGGGGCTGTGGCGGGATACCGGGGCGAGCAGTACTTC. Protein product: CAISGAVAGYRGEQYF. The gene calls are TRBV10-3 and TRBJ2-7; weak D call: TRBD2 (6 bases). This CDR3 is 16 amino acids long. V lost 4 bases, J lost 6 bases, and 22 bases lay in between. Germline V gene lookup returns CDR1 ENHRY and CDR2 SYGVKD.

The V gene is TRBV20-1, the J gene TRBJ2-1, with D tentatively TRBD1 (6 bases). In germline, CDR1 is DFQATT, CDR2 SNEGSKA (reference sequence). This CDR3 has 17 amino acids. The V end lost 0 bases, the J end lost 0 bases, and 15 bases lay between the germline ends. CDR3 DNA sequence: TGCAGTGCTAGAGATGGGACGGGACAACGCTCCTACAATGAGCAGTTCTTC. Its translation is CSARDGTGQRSYNEQFF.

This clonotype came up a few times. J is TRBJ2-7 and V is TRBV25-1; D is unclear. The J call may be faulty, since TRBJ2-5 better matches the DNA end. The length of the CDR3 is 14 residues. The germline V gene encodes CDR1 MGHDK and CDR2 SYGVNS. The DNA of the CDR3 is TGTGCCAGCAGTGAATTTAAAGGATTAGAGACCCAGTACTTC. Its protein is CASSEFKGLETQYF.

The chain is built from TRBV4-2 and TRBJ1-2, with a tentative D call TRBD1 (5 bases). Germline CDR1 LGHNA, CDR2 YNFKEQ. Trimming removed 0 bases from V and 4 bases from J, with 12 bases in between. The CDR3 is 15 residues long. In DNA form, the CDR3 reads TGTGCCAGCAGCCAAGATAGTCGGGGACCCTATGGCTACACCTTC. This translates into CASSQDSRGPYGYTF.

This rearrangement joins TRBV6-5 to TRBJ2-5; TRBD1 agrees at 11 bases. The CDR3 totals 15 residues. CDR1 is MNHEY and CDR2 is SVGAGI in the germline V gene. V shed 6 bases, J shed 5 bases, and the junction held 8 bases outside the gene matches. The CDR3 reads CASSLGTGGHETQYF. The CDR3 DNA reads TGTGCCAGCAGCCTCGGGACAGGGGGACACGAGACCCAGTACTTC.

This clonotype was seen only a few times. The chain uses TRBV7-6 and TRBJ2-7; no clear D gene. This CDR3 contains 13 residues. The germline CDR1 and CDR2 sequences are SGHVS and FNYEAQ. The V end was cut by 5 bases, the J end by 0 bases, with 8 bases between. The CDR3 DNA reads as TGTGCCAGCAGCCAAACATACTCCTACGAGCAGTACTTC. This encodes CASSQTYSYEQYF. Combining the CDR3 with reference TRBV7-6 and TRBJ2-7 gives the whole variable domain GAGVSQSPRYKVTKRGQDVALRCDPISGHVSLYWYRQALGQGPEFLTYFNYEAQQDKSGLPNDRFSAERPEGSISTLTIQRTEQRDSAMYRCASSQTYSYEQYFGPGTRLTVT.

This clonotype was counted between two and nine times. V and J are TRBV7-2 and TRBJ1-6; 9 bases match TRBD1. The trim removed 3 bases at V and 6 bases at J, leaving 3 bases unmatched. The CDR3 is made up of 15 amino acids. The germline V gene encodes CDR1 SGHTA and CDR2 FQGNSA. The chain's CDR3 is CASSFRDRVNSPLHF. The DNA of the CDR3 is TGTGCCAGCAGCTTCCGGGACAGGGTTAATTCACCCCTCCACTTT.

In this sample, this clonotype turned up a few times. V is TRBV30 and J is TRBJ2-3, with D tentatively TRBD2 (6 bases). Deletions cut 0 bases from V and 4 bases from J, with 11 bases between. This CDR3 has 14 residues. The germline V gene has CDR1 GTSNPN and CDR2 SVGIG (reference sequence). As DNA, the CDR3 is TGTGCCTGGAGTGTACTCGGGGAGGCAGATACGCAGTATTTT. Translating gives CAWSVLGEADTQYF.

CDR3 coding DNA: TGCAGCACGGCCTCGGCGTTGGGAGCTTTCTTT. It codes for CSTASALGAFF. The chain uses TRBV29-1 and TRBJ1-1; the D is unclear. The CDR3 has 11 residues. Germline CDR1 reads SQVTM; CDR2 reads ANQGSEA. Trimming shortened V by 8 bases and J by 10 bases, and 17 bases separated the two germline ends.

This clonotype occurred a few times. This chain links TRBV28 with TRBJ2-7, with 9 nucleotides matching TRBD1. The last part of the DNA fits TRBJ2-5 better; the J call may be wrong. The CDR3 sequence is 15 residues long. Germline-derived CDR1 and CDR2 are MDHEN and SYDVKM. Here the CDR3 reads CASSLSGQGGETQYF. Here the CDR3 DNA reads TGTGCCAGCAGTTTATCGGGACAGGGCGGTGAGACCCAGTACTTC.

V and J are TRBV20-1 and TRBJ2-3; a weak D match, TRBD1 (6 bases). The CDR3 covers 13 residues. The germline V gene has CDR1 DFQATT and CDR2 SNEGSKA (reference sequence). Trimming took 6 bases from V and 0 from J, leaving 10 bases between them. The CDR3 region is CSALGQSTDTQYF. Here the CDR3 DNA reads TGCAGTGCCCTCGGACAGAGCACAGATACGCAGTATTTT.

The J gene is TRBJ2-1, the V gene TRBV20-1; D is undetermined. CDR1 is DFQATT, CDR2 SNEGSKA, per germline (reference sequence). The V gene lost 6 bases and the J gene lost 5 bases, with 17 bases spanning the gap. The CDR3 is 14 residues long. CDR3 loop: CSAKWGRKNNEQFF. The CDR3 DNA reads as TGCAGTGCCAAATGGGGTCGCAAAAACAATGAGCAGTTCTTC.

The chain is built from TRBV24-1 and TRBJ2-7; tentatively, D is TRBD2 (5 bases). Between the trimmed V and J ends, which lost 4 bases and 6 bases, there was a span of 12 bases. Looked up from germline, CDR1 is KGHDR and CDR2 is SFDVKD. The CDR3 spans 13 residues. The CDR3, as DNA: TGTGCCACCAGTGACCCCGGGGTCGTCGAGCAGTACTTC. Translating gives CATSDPGVVEQYF.

In this sample, this clonotype turned up many times. This rearrangement joins TRBV29-1 to TRBJ2-3, with a possible D match to TRBD1 (5 bases). V shed 3 bases and J shed 0 bases, with 13 bases lying between them. The CDR3 length is 15 residues. Germline assignment: CDR1 SQVTM and CDR2 ANQGSEA. CDR3 region: CSVDIWQGSTDTQYF. The CDR3 bases are TGCAGCGTTGATATATGGCAGGGTAGCACAGATACGCAGTATTTT.